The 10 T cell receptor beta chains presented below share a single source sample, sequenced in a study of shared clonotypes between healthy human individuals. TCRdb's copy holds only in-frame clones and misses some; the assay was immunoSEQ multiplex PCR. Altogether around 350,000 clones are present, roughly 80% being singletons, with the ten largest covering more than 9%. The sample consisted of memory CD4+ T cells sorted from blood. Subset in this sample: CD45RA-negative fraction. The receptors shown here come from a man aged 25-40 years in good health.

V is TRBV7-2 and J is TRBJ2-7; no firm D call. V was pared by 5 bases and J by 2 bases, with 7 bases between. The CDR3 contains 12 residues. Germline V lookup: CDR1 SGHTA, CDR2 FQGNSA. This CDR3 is CASSKQAYEQYF. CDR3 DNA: TGTGCCAGCAGCAAACAAGCCTACGAGCAGTACTTC.

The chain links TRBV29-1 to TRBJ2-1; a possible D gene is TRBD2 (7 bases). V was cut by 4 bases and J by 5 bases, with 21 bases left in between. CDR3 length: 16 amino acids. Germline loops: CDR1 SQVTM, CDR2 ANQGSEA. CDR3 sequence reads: CSVGGAQGGVDNEQFF. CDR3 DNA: TGCAGCGTTGGTGGGGCTCAAGGGGGGGTAGACAATGAGCAGTTCTTC.

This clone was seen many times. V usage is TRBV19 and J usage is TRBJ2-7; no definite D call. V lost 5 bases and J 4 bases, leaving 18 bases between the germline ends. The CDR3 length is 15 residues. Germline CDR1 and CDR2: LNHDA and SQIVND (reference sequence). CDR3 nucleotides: TGTGCCAGTAGTCATGGGGATCGACCCACATACGAGCAGTACTTC. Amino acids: CASSHGDRPTYEQYF.

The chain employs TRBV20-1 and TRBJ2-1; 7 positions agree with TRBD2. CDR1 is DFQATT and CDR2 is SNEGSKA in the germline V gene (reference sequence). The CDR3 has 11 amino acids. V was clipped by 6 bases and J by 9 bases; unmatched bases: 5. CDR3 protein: CSAGDYAEQFF. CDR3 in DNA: TGCAGTGCGGGGGACTACGCTGAGCAGTTCTTC.

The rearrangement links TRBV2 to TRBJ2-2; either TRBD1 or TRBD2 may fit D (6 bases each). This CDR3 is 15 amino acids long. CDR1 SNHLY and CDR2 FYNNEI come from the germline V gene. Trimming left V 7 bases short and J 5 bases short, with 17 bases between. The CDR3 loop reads CASTLGGTLTGELFF. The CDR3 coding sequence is TGTGCCAGCACCTTAGGGGGGACCCTTACCGGGGAGCTGTTTTTT. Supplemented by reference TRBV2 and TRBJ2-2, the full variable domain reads EPEVTQTPSHQVTQMGQEVILRCVPISNHLYFYWYRQILGQKVEFLVSFYNNEISEKSEIFDDQFSVERPDGSNFTLKIRSTKLEDSAMYFCASTLGGTLTGELFFGEGSRLTVL.

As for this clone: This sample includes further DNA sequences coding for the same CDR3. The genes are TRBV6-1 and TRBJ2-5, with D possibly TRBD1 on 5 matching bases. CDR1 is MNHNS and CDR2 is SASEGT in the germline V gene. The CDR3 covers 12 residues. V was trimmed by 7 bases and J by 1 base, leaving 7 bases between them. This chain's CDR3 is CASTGSQETQYF. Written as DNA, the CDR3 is TGTGCCAGCACAGGGTCCCAAGAGACCCAGTACTTC.

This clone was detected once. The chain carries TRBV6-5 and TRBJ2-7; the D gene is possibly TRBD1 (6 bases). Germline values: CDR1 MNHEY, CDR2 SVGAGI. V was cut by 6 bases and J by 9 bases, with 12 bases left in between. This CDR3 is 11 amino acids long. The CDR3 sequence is CASRQGLAQYF. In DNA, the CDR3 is TGTGCCAGCAGGCAGGGGCTTGCGCAGTACTTC.

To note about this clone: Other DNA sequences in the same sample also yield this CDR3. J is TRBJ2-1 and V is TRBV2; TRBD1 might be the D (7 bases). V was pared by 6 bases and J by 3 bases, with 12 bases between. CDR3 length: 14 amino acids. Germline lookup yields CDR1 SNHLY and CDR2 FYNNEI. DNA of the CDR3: TGTGCCAGCAGAGGCGGGGACAGCTACAATGAGCAGTTCTTC. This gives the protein CASRGGDSYNEQFF.

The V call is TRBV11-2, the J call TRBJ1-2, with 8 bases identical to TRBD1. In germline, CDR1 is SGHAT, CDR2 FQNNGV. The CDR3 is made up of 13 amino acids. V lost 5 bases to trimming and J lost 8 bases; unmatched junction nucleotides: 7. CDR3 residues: CASSPDRGGGYTF. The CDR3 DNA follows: TGTGCCAGCAGCCCAGACAGGGGAGGCGGCTACACCTTC.

The CDR3 DNA is TGTGCCAGCAGCGAGGGTAGCGGGAGGTGGCAAGATACGCAGTATTTT. Residues: CASSEGSGRWQDTQYF. V and J are TRBV2 and TRBJ2-3, with 10 positions matching TRBD2. Germline V CDR1 and CDR2: SNHLY, FYNNEI. The V gene end was trimmed by 6 bases and the J gene end by 5 bases; junction bases not matched to a gene: 11. CDR3 length: 16 residues.